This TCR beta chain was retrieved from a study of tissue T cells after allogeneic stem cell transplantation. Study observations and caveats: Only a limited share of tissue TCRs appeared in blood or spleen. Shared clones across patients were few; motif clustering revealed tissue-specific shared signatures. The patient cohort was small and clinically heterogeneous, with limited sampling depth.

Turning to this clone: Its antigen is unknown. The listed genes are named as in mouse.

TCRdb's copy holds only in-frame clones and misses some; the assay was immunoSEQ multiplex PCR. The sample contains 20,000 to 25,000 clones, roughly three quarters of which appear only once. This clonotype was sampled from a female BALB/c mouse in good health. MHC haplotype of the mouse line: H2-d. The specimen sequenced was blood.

CDR3 sequence: CASSPWTGAETLYF. CDR3 DNA (partial): TGTGCCAGCAGCCCCTGGACAGGTGCAGAAACGCTGTAT. The chain carries TRBV4 and TRBJ2-3, with D possibly being TRBD1 (6 bases). The CDR3 is cut off 1 residue early in the read; its end comes from the germline J gene. The CDR3 extends over 14 amino acids. Germline CDR1 reads LGHDT; CDR2 reads YNNKQL (reference sequence). V was trimmed by 5 bases and J by 1 base, leaving 10 bases between them. Full variable domain (remainder filled in from reference TRBV4 and TRBJ2-3): ETAVFQTPNYHVTQVGNEVSFNCKQTLGHDTMYWYKQDSKKLLKIMFSYNNKQLIVNETVPRRFSPQSSDKAHLNLRIKSVEPEDSAVYLCASSPWTGAETLYFGSGTRLTVL.